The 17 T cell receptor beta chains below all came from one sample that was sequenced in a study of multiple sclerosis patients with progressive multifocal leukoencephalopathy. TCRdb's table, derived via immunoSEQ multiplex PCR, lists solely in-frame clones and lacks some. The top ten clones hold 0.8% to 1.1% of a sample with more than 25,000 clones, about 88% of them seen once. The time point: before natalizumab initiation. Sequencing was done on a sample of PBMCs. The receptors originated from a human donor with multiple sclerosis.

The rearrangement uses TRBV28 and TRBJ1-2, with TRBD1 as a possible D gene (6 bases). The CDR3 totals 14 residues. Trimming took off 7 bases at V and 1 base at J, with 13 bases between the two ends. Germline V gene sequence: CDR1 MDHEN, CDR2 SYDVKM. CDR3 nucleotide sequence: TGTGCCAGCAAGAGACAGGAGAGTAACTATGGCTACACCTTC. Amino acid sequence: CASKRQESNYGYTF.

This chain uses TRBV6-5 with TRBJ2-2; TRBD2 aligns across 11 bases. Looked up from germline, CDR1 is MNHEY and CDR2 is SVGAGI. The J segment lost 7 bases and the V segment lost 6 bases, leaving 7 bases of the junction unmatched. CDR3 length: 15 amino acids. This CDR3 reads CASRIAGGPLGELFF. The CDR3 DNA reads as TGTGCCAGCAGGATAGCGGGGGGGCCCCTCGGGGAGCTGTTTTTT.

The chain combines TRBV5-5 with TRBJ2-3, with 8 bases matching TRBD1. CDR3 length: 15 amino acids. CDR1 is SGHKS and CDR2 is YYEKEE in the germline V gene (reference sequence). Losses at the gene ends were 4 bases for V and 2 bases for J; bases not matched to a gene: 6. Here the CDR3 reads CASSPRQGSTDTQYF. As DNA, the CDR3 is TGTGCCAGCAGCCCCCGACAGGGGTCCACAGATACGCAGTATTTT.

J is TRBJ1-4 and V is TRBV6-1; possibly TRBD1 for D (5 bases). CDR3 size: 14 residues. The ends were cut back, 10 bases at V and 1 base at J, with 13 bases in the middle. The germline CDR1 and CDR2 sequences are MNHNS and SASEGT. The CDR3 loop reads CATNVDRTNEKLFF. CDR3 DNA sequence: TGTGCCACCAATGTCGACAGAACTAATGAAAAACTGTTTTTT.

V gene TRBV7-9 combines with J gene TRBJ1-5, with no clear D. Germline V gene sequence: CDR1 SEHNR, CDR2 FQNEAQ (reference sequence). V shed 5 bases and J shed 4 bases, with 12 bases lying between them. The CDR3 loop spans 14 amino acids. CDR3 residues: CASSPTGANQPQHF. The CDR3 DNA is TGTGCCAGCAGCCCTACGGGAGCAAATCAGCCCCAGCATTTT.

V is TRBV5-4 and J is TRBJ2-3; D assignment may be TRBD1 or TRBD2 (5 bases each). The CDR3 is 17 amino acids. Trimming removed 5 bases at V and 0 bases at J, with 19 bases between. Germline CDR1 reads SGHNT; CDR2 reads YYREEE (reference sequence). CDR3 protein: CASSRRTGTLSTDTQYF. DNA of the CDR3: TGTGCCAGCAGTCGTAGGACCGGGACCTTAAGCACAGATACGCAGTATTTT.

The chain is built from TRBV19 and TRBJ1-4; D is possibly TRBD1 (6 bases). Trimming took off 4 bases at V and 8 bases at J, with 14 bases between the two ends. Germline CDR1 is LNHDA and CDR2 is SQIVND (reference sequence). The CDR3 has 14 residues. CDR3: CASSTQGRSEKLFF. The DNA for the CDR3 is TGTGCCAGTAGTACCCAGGGGAGAAGCGAAAAACTGTTTTTT.

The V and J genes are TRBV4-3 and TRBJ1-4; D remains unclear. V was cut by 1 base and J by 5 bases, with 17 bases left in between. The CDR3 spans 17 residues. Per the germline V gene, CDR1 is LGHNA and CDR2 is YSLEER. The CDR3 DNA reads TGCGCCAGCAGCCAAGCAGGATTGGGCGTGAGGAATGAAAAACTGTTTTTT. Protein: CASSQAGLGVRNEKLFF.

CDR3 nucleotide sequence: TGTGCCAGCAGTGAGGTTACGGGGACTAGCGGTAGCACAGATACGCAGTATTTT. It is translated as CASSEVTGTSGSTDTQYF. The chain has TRBV6-1 and TRBJ2-3; 11 bases match TRBD2. Germline lookup yields CDR1 MNHNS and CDR2 SASEGT. The CDR3 spans 18 residues. V trimming: 3 bases; J trimming: 0 bases; junction bases outside the gene matches: 8.

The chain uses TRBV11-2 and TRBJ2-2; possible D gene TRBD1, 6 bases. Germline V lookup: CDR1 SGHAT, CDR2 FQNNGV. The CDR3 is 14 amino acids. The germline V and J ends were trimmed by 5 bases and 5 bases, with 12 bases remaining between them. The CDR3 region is CASSLGTLTGELFF. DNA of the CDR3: TGTGCCAGCAGCCTCGGGACACTGACCGGGGAGCTGTTTTTT.

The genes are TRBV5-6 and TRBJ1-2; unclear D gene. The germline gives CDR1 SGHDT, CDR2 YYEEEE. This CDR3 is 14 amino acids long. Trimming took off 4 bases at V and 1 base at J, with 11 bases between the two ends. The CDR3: CASSPVAVNYGYTF. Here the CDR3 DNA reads TGTGCCAGCAGCCCGGTGGCAGTTAACTATGGCTACACCTTC.

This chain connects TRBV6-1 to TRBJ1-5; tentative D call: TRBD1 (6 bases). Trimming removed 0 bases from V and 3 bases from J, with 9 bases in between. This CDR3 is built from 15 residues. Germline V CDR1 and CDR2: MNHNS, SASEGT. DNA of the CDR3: TGTGCCAGCAGTGAAGCGGGGGCAGACAATCAGCCCCAGCATTTT. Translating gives CASSEAGADNQPQHF.

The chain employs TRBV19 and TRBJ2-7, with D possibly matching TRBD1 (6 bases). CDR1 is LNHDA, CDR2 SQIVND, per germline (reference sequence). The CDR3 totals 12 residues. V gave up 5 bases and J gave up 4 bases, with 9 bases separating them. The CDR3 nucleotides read TGTGCCAGTAGTTCGACAGGTTACGAGCAGTACTTC. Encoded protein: CASSSTGYEQYF.

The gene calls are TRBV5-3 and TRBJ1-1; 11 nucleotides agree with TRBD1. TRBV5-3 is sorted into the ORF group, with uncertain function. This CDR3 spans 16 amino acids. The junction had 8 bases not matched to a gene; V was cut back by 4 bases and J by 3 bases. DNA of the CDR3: TGTGCCAGAAGCAGGACAGGGGGCGCGTCGGACACTGAAGCTTTCTTT. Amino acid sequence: CARSRTGGASDTEAFF.

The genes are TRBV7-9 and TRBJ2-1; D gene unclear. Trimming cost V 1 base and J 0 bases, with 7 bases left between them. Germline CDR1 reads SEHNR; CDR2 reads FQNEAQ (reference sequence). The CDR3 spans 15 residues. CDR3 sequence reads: CASSLGSNSYNEQFF. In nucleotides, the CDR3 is TGTGCCAGCAGCTTAGGCAGTAACTCCTACAATGAGCAGTTCTTC.

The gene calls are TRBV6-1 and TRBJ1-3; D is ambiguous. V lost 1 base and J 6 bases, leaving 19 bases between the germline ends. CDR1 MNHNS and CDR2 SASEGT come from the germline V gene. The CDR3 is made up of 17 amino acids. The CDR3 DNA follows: TGTGCCAGCAGTGAAGGTCGCCCTTCTAGACGGGAAAACACCATATATTTT. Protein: CASSEGRPSRRENTIYF.

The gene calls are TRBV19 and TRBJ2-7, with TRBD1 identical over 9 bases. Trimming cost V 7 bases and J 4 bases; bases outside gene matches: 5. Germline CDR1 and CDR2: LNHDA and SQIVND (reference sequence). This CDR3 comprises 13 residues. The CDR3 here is CASMGQGIYEQYF. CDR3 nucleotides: TGTGCCAGTATGGGACAGGGCATATACGAGCAGTACTTC.